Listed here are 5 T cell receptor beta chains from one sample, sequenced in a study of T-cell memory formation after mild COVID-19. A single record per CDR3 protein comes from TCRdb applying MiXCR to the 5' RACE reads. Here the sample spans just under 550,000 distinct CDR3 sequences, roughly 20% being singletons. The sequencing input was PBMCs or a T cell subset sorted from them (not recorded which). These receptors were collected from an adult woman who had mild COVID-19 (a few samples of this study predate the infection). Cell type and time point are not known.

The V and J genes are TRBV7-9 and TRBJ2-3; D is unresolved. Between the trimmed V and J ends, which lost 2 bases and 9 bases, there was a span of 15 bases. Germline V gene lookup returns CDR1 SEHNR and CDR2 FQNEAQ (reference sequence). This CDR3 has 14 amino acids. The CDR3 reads CASSLPAIPATQYF. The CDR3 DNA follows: TGTGCCAGCAGCTTACCCGCAATACCGGCCACGCAGTATTTT. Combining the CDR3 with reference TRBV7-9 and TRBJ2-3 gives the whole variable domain DTGVSQNPRHKITKRGQNVTFRCDPISEHNRLYWYRQTLGQGPEFLTYFQNEAQLEKSRLLSDRFSAERPKGSFSTLEIQRTEQGDSAMYLCASSLPAIPATQYFGPGTRLTVL.

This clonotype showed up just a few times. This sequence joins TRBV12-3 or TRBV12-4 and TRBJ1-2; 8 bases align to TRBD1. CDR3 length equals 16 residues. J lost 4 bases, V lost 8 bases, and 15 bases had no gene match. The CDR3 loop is CASGSTGAGLVYGYTF. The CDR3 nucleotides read TGTGCCAGCGGGTCGACAGGGGCCGGGTTGGTCTATGGCTACACCTTC.

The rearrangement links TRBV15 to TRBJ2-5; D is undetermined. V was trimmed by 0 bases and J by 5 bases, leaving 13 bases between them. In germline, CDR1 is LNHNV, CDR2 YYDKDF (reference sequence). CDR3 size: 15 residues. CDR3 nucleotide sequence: TGTGCCACCAGCAGAGAGGCAGGTCACGGGGAGACCCAGTACTTC. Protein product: CATSREAGHGETQYF.

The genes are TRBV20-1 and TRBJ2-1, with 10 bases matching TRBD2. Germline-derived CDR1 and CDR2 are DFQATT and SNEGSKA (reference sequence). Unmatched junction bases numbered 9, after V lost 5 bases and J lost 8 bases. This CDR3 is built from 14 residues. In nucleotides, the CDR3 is TGCAGTGCTGAAGGGCTAGCGGGAGTTTATGAGCAGTTCTTC. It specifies CSAEGLAGVYEQFF.

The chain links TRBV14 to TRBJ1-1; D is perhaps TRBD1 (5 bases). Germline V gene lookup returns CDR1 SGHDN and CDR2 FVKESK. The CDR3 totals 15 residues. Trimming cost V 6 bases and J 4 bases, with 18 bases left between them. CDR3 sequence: CASSPITGLGTEAFF. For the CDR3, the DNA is TGTGCCAGCAGTCCCATAACGGGGCTGGGCACTGAAGCTTTCTTT.